This TCR beta chain was retrieved from a study of CXCR3-negative and CXCR3-positive naive CD8 T cells. The study's findings and limits: Naive CXCR3-positive cells had TRB CDR3s more hydrophobic than those of CXCR3-negative naive cells. Naive cells, whether CXCR3-negative or CXCR3-positive, had similar TRBV-TRBJ usage, while memory cells differed. Much lower diversity was found in memory CD8+ cells, while both naive subsets had comparably high diversity.

Naive CD8+ T cells were CD45RO-CCR7+CD27+CD95-. Libraries were UMI-labeled 5' RACE TRB cDNA. TCRdb reanalyzed the 5' RACE reads, giving one entry per CDR3 protein sequence and no DNA. The sample includes roughly 110,000 distinct CDR3 sequences. This CDR3 is built from 11 residues. Germline loops: CDR1 PRHDT, CDR2 FYEKMQ (reference sequence). Points on this clonotype: Its cognate antigen is unknown.

Material for sequencing was naive CXCR3+ CD8+ T cells from blood. Described subset: CD45RO-CCR7+CD27+CD95- naive CD8+ T cells expressing CXCR3 (TNR3+). This receptor was taken from a human donor in good health. Some clones in this sample may be carry-over from other donors' samples. The chain uses TRBV13 and TRBJ1-1. The CDR3 loop reads CASSLEVEAFF.